The text below deals with one T cell receptor beta chain. Its antigen is unknown. There are no base qualities to consult, and no much larger clone falls within one base. Libraries were made using the immunoSEQ multiplex PCR assay. For the multiplex PCR, a mixture combining 60 forward primers for TCR Vbeta segments and 13 reverse primers for TCR Jbeta segments was used. Amplification of the CDR3 region of rearranged TCR beta genes was performed with a multiplex PCR assay on genomic DNA. The Illumina HiSeq System was used to sequence the amplified TCR beta libraries as 87-base-pair reads. As for the original processing: A later analysis tallied 75 million to 95 million unique TCR beta chains across the roughly 610 repertoires, and approximately 12 million of those chains were shared by two or more donors. Raw reads were error-corrected and collapsed into unique sequences with a nearest-neighbor algorithm that merged closely related sequences to remove PCR and sequencing errors. Alignment of CDR3 sequences to IMGT reference sequences was used to assign V, D and J gene segments. For a sequence to be retained, a match of at least six nucleotides was required to both a V gene segment and a J gene segment. A rearrangement counted as productive if the CDR3 had no stop codons and remained in frame with V and J, and every other rearrangement counted as non-productive. CDR3 was defined according to IMGT convention as the region running from the second conserved V-encoded cysteine to the conserved J-encoded phenylalanine. The earlier analysis of about 530 of the donors excluded any sequence lacking an unambiguous match to a single V gene segment. In an earlier analysis of several hundred of the donors, V segments were called functional above 56.7% productive rearrangements and were called segregating when the between-donor standard deviation exceeded 5%. To diagnose cytomegalovirus status from the catalog of TCR beta chain sequences, a statistical classification framework was built. In a later analysis, V and J genes were assigned by comparing TCR nucleotide sequences against IMGT/GENE-DB human TR gene sequences. Using the TCRdist pipeline, a later analysis assigned CDR3 sequences along with most-parsimonious VDJ recombination scenarios. In a later analysis, each TCR beta chain was defined by its CDR3 amino acid sequence together with its V-gene family, and reads without a unique V-gene family were excluded. As a way to deal with suspected cross-contamination and a sequencing artifact, a later analysis dropped approximately 590 nucleotide sequences that were highly shared and had low generation probability. In a later analysis, a clonal expansion index for each public chain was calculated from normalized within-repertoire ranks of inferred template counts. A later analysis computed generation probabilities with a VDJ recombination model fitted to out-of-frame rearrangements, and checked the results against IGoR. In a later analysis, TCR-TCR, TCR-HLA and TCR-CMV co-occurrence was scored with hypergeometric tests, and a repertoire-size bias correction was applied to TCR pairs. A later analysis estimated false discovery rates by permuting HLA or CMV assignments 20 times. In a later analysis, co-occurring TCRs were grouped using DBSCAN, with TCRdist sequence similarity added in when clustering inside HLA-allele-positive subsets. Co-occurrence clustering excluded repertoires with fewer than 30,000 or more than 120,000 public chains, plus five with anomalous nucleotide sharing. Held by TCRdb, this immuneACCESS table contains in-frame sequences only and omits some clones. Under half of the omission traces to an unresolved V gene where checked; the cause of the rest is unknown. The V and J calls and clone size come from that table; D and trimming were worked out from the DNA. Here the sample has 95,000 to 150,000 clones; approximately 79% occur a single time. The biggest ten clones account for 2.1% of the sample.

At the junction V is shortened by 7 bases and J by 16 bases, with 20 bases in between. Reading from cysteine to phenylalanine, the CDR3 counts 12 amino acids. The DNA shown is the 36-base CDR3, in frame from base 1. Based on the germline V gene (reference sequence), the CDR1 and CDR2 sequences are LNHDA and SQIVND. These data belong to a study of cytomegalovirus exposure and HLA in healthy donors (dated by TCRdb to 2017 to 2019). For context, the study as a whole: In an earlier analysis of approximately 640 of the donors, less than 350 Gb of sequence data and 120 million or so unique TCR beta sequences from 180 million or so T cells were reported. Roughly 290 gigabases of sequencing data and around 80 million unique TCR sequences made up an early release that covered 500 to 650 HLA-typed donors. Among the approximately 420 genotyped donors, 75% to 90% belonged to the genetic ancestry cluster associated with self-reported Caucasian donors. The study aimed to test whether cataloging public T cell receptors could reveal signatures of past pathogen exposure. The study profiled the T cell repertoires of about 640 subjects by immunosequencing and related them to cytomegalovirus serostatus. Besides the first cohort of about 730 subjects, a separate validation cohort made up of 95 to 150 different subjects was used. High-throughput TCR immunosequencing, statistical association of individual TCRs with disease status, and machine learning were combined to predict cytomegalovirus infection status. A later analysis re-examined previously published TCR beta repertoires from about 700 donors and added high-resolution HLA genotyping to investigate patterns of TCR occurrence. Rather than using new phenotypic data, the later analysis identified candidate immune exposures from TCR beta sequences and from how often those sequences occurred across donors. In an earlier analysis of 500 to 650 of the donors, high-throughput TCR beta sequencing was used to judge whether each TCR beta V gene segment behaved as functional or pseudogenic. Donor age, sex, ethnicity and CMV serostatus were collected together with the repertoire data. Genome-wide SNP genotypes for about 65% of the 666 donors were used in a later genetic analysis, which treated that subset as a discovery cohort. All discovery cohort repertoires had been generated using a single sequencing platform. Both class I and class II loci were covered by HLA typing, at four-digit resolution. The number of typed donors differed by locus: about 620-640 for A, B, C, DRB1 and DQB1; some 500 for DQA1; 606 for DPA1; and approximately 450 for DPB1. About five DR-DQ haplotypes were handled as single units for association and clustering because linkage in the cohort was strong. Among 300 to 450 genotyped donors of the cohort, an average of approximately 240,000 unique TCR beta nucleotide sequences were sequenced per donor, roughly 18% of them non-productive. On the study overall, not on this receptor specifically: The 87-base-pair reads could not distinguish some IMGT-functional V segments, including TRBV6-2 and TRBV6-3, so those segments were excluded. Most TCR sequences were seen in very few donors, while some public TCRs were found in many individuals. In this cohort, only TCR beta chains were sequenced, and detectable features were limited by the absence of alpha or paired-chain data. V-gene and J-gene trimming of TCR beta chains was associated with a missense DCLRE1C variant in a later genetic analysis, and the association was replicated in an independent cohort. Specific HLA alleles were associated with 15,000 to 20,000 TCR beta sequences at a false discovery rate of 0.05 in a later analysis. In a later analysis, TCR association rates were found to vary across HLA loci, with the most associated TCRs seen for DRB1 alleles and the fewest for HLA-C alleles. Broadly in line with IMGT annotations, most TCR beta V segments showed up in productive rearrangements about 87% or about 30% of the time in an earlier analysis of several hundred of the donors. The classifier was reported to diagnose cytomegalovirus status with high specificity and sensitivity in both the original cohort and the validation cohort. Three of the identified cytomegalovirus-associated TCR beta chains were confirmed in vitro to be specific for cytomegalovirus antigens. Because HLA typing was missing for some donors at each locus, association tests included only the typed subset. Correlated functional status among segregating V segments might be attributable to linkage disequilibrium, but an unknown experimental factor could not be ruled out. A later analysis found that most CMV-associated TCR beta chains appeared HLA-restricted, with HLA associations seemingly driven largely by CMV exposure. A further reported finding was that TCR beta sequences accurately predicted the HLA-A and HLA-B alleles for most subjects in the first cohort. According to a later genetic analysis, donors in an Asian-associated ancestry cluster had fewer N-insertions in productive TCRs than the approximately 630-donor mean. In the study, some 160 TCR beta chains were listed as associated with cytomegalovirus. Assigning TCR associations to individual alleles was difficult when HLA alleles, especially DR and DQ, strongly co-occurred. The authors suggested that the approach could potentially be generalized to other disease states and immunological phenotypes. The only immune exposure information available for the cohort was CMV serostatus. Roughly uniform sequencing depth across donors was assumed in presence/absence analyses, although this assumption may not hold. Compared with equally common non-associated chains, HLA-associated TCR beta chains in a later analysis were more clonally expanded and had lower generation probabilities. A cluster of highly shared sequence variants was judged likely to be a technical artifact of the sequencing pipeline. The earlier analysis of fewer than 750 of the donors excluded some 16 rarely observed V segments, including chromosome 9 orphons, because counts were too low. In a later analysis, several top co-occurrence clusters were reported to appear linked to parvovirus B19, influenza, CMV and Epstein-Barr virus.

The cohort was made up of roughly 670 healthy bone marrow donors. At the time of sampling, all cohort members were nominally healthy, though unrecorded immune exposures were likely present. The donor tested CMV seronegative and was one of the 352 seronegative cohort members. A peripheral blood sample was provided by each donor, and peripheral blood mononuclear cells were used for TCR beta sequencing. Genomic DNA was extracted from the blood cell samples with the Qiagen DNeasy Blood Extraction Kit. The receptor comes from a man aged 30-40 years in good health and CMV-seronegative. Rearrangement joined TRBV19 to TRBJ1-5; the D gene identity is not certain. The material sequenced was PBMCs. The nucleotide sequence reads as follows: TGTGCCAGTACCTATGAGGGAGGGCCCCGTCATTTT. This is translated as CASTYEGGPRHF.